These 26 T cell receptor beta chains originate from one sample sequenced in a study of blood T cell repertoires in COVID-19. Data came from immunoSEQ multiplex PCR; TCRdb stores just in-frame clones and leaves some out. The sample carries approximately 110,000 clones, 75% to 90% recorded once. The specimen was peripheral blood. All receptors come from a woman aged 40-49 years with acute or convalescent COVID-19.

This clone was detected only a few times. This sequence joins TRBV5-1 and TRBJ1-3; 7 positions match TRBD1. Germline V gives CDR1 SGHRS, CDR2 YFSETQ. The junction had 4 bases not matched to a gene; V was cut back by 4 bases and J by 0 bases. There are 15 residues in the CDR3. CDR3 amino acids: CASSVGTASGNTIYF. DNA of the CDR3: TGCGCCAGCAGCGTGGGGACAGCCTCTGGAAACACCATATATTTT.

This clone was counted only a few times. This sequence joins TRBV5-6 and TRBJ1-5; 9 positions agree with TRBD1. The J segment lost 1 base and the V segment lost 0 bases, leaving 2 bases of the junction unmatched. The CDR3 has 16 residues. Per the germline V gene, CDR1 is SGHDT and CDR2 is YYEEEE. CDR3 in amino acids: CASSLDRGQSNQPQHF. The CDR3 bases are TGTGCCAGCAGCTTGGACAGGGGGCAAAGCAATCAGCCCCAGCATTTT.

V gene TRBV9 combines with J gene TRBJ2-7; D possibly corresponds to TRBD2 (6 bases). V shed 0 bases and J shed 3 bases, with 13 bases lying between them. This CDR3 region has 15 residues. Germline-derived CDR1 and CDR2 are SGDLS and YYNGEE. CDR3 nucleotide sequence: TGTGCCAGCAGCGTAGACAGCGGGTGGCTCTACGAGCAGTACTTC. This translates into CASSVDSGWLYEQYF.

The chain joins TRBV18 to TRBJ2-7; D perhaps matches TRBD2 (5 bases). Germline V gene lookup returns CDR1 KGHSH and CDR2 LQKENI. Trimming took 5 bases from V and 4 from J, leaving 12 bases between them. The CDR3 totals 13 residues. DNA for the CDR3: TGTGCCAGCTCAAGCGGTTTAGGATACGAGCAGTACTTC. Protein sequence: CASSSGLGYEQYF. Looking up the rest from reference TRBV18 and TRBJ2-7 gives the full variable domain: NAGVMQNPRHLVRRRGQEARLRCSPMKGHSHVYWYRQLPEEGLKFMVYLQKENIIDESGMPKERFSAEFPKEGPSILRIQQVVRGDSAAYFCASSSGLGYEQYFGPGTRLTVT.

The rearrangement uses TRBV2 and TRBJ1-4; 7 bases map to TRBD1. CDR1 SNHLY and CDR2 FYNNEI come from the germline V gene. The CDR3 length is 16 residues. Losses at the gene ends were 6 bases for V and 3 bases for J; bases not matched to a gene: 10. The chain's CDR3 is CASRWTGVGSNEKLFF. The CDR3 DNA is TGTGCCAGCAGATGGACAGGCGTGGGGTCTAATGAAAAACTGTTTTTT.

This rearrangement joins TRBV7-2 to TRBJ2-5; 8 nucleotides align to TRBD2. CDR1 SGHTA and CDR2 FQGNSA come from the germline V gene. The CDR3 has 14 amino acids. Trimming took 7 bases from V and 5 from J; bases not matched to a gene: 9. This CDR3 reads CASTGRGGFETQYF. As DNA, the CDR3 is TGTGCCAGCACGGGTCGGGGGGGATTTGAGACCCAGTACTTC.

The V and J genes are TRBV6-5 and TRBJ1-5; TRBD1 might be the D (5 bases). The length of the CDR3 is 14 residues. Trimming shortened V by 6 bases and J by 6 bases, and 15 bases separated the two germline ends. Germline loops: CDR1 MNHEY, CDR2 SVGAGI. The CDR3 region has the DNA TGTGCCAGCAGACCAGGGATTACGGGTCAGCCCCAGCATTTT. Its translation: CASRPGITGQPQHF.

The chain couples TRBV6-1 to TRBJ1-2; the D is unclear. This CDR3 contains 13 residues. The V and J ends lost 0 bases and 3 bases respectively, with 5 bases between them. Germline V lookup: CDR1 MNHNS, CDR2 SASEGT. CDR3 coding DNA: TGTGCCAGCAGTGAAGCTCCTCACTATGGCTACACCTTC. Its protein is CASSEAPHYGYTF.

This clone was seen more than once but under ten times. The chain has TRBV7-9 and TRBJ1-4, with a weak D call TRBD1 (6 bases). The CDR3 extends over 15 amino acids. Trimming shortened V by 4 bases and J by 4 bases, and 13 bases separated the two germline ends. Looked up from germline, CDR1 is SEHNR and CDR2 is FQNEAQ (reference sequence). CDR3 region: CASSSPDSVNEKLFF. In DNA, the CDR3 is TGTGCCAGCAGCTCGCCGGACAGCGTTAATGAAAAACTGTTTTTT. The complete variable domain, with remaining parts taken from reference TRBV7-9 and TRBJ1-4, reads DTGVSQNPRHKITKRGQNVTFRCDPISEHNRLYWYRQTLGQGPEFLTYFQNEAQLEKSRLLSDRFSAERPKGSFSTLEIQRTEQGDSAMYLCASSSPDSVNEKLFFGSGTQLSVL.

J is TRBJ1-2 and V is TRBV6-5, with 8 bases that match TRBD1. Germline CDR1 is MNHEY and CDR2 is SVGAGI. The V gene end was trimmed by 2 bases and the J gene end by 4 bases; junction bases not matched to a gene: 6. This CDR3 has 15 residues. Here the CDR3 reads CASSYRDRGLYGYTF. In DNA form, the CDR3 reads TGTGCCAGCAGTTACCGCGACAGGGGACTCTATGGCTACACCTTC.

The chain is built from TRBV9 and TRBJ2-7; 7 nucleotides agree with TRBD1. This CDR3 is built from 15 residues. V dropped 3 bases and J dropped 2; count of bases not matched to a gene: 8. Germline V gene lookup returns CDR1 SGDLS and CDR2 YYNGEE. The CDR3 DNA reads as TGTGCCAGCAGCGCAGCCGGGACAGTAGCCTACGAGCAGTACTTC. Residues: CASSAAGTVAYEQYF.

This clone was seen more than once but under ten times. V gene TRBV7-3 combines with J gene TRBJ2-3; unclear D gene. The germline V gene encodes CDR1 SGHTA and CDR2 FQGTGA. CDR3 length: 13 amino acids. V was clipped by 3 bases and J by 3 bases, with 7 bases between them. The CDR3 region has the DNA TGTGCCAGCAGCTTTGTCATGACAGATACGCAGTATTTT. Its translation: CASSFVMTDTQYF.

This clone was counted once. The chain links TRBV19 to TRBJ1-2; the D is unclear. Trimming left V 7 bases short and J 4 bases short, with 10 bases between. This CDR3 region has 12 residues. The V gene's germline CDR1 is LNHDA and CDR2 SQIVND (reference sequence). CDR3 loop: CASKATGYGYTF. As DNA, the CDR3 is TGTGCCAGTAAGGCGACGGGCTATGGCTACACCTTC.

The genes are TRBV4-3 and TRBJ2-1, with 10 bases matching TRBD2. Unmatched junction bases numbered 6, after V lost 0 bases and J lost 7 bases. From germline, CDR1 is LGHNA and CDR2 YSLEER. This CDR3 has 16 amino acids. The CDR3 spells CASSQDHGLAVNEQFF. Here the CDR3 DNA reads TGCGCCAGCAGCCAAGACCATGGACTAGCGGTAAATGAGCAGTTCTTC.

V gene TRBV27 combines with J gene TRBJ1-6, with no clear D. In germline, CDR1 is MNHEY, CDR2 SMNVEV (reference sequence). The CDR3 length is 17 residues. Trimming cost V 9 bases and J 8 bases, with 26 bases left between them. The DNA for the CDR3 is TGTGCCAGTAACCCCCCTCTAGTTTGGCAGACGGATTCACCCCTCCACTTT. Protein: CASNPPLVWQTDSPLHF.

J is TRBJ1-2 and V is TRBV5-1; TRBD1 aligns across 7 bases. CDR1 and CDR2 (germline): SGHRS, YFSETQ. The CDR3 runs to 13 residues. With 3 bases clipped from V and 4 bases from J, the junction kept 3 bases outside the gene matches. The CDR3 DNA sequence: TGCGCCAGCAGCTCGGGACAGATCTATGGCTACACCTTC. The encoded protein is CASSSGQIYGYTF.

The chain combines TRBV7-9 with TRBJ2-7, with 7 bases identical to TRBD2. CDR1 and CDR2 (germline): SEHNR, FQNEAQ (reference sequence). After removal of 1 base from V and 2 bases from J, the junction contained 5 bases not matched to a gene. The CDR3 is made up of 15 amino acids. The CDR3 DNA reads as TGTGCCAGCAGCTTAGTGCCTAGCGGCACCTACGAGCAGTACTTC. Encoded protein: CASSLVPSGTYEQYF.

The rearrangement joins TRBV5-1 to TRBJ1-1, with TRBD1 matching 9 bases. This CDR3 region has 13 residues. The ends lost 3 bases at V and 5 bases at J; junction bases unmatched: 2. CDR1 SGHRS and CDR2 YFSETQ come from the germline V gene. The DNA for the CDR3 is TGCGCCAGCAGCTCGACAGGGGGAACTGAAGCTTTCTTT. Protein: CASSSTGGTEAFF.

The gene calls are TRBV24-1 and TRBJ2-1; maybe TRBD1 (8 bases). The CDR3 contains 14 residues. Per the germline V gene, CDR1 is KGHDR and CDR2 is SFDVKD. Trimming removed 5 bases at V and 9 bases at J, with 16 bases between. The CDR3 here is CATSADRGGSEQFF. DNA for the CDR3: TGTGCCACCAGTGCTGACAGGGGAGGGAGTGAGCAGTTCTTC.

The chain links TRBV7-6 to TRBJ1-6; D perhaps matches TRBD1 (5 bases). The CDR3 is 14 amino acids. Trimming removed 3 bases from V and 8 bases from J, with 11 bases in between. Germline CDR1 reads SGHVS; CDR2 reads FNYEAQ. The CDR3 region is CASSLGQNYSPLHF. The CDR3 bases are TGTGCCAGCAGCTTGGGGCAGAACTATTCACCCCTCCACTTT.

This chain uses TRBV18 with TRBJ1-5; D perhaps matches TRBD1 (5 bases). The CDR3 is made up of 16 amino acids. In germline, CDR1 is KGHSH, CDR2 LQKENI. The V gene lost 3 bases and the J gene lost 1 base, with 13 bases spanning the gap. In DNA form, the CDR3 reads TGTGCCAGCTCACCTCGACAGAGCAGCAGCAATCAGCCCCAGCATTTT. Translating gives CASSPRQSSSNQPQHF.

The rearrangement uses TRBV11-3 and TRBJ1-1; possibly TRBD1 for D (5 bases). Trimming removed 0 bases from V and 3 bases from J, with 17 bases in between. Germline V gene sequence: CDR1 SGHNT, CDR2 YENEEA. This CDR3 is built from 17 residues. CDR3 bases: TGTGCCAGCAGCTTAGATGCGGGGTCCGTGGGGGACACTGAAGCTTTCTTT. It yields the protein CASSLDAGSVGDTEAFF.

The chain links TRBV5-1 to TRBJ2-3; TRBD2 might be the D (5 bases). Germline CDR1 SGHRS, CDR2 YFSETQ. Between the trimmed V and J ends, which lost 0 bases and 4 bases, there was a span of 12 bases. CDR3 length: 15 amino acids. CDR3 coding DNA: TGCGCCAGCAGCTTGGCGAGCGGTCGGGCAGATACGCAGTATTTT. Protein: CASSLASGRADTQYF. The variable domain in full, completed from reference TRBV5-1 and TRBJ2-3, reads KAGVTQTPRYLIKTRGQQVTLSCSPISGHRSVSWYQQTPGQGLQFLFEYFSETQRNKGNFPGRFSGRQFSNSRSEMNVSTLELGDSALYLCASSLASGRADTQYFGPGTRLTVL.

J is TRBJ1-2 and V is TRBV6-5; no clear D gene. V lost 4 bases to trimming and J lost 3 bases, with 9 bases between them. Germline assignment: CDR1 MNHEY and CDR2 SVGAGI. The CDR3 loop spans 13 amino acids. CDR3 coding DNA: TGTGCCAGCAGTTGGGGAGATGACTATGGCTACACCTTC. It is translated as CASSWGDDYGYTF.

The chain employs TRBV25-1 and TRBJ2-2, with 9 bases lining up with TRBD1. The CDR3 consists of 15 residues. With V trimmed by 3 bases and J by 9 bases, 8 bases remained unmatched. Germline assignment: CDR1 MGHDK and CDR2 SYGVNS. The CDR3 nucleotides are TGTGCCAGCAGTGAGCCCAGGACAGGGGACAGGGAGCTGTTTTTT. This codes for CASSEPRTGDRELFF.

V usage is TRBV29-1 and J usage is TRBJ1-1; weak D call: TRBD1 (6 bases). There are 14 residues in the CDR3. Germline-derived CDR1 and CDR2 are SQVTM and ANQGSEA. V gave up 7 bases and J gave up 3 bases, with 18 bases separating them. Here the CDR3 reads CSAAYRASDTEAFF. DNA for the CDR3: TGCAGCGCCGCCTACAGGGCGTCGGACACTGAAGCTTTCTTT.